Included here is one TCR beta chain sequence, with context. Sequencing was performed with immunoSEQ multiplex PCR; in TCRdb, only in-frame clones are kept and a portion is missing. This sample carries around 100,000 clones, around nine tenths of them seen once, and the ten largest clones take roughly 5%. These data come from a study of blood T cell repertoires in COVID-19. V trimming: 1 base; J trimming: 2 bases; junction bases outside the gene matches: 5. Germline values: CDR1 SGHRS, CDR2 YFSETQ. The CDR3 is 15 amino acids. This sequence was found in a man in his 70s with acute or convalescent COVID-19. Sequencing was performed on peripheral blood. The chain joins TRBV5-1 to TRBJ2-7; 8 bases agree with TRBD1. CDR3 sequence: CASSLYRTGTYEQYF. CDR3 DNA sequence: TGCGCCAGCAGCTTGTATCGGACAGGGACCTACGAGCAGTACTTC.